This TCR beta chain was profiled in a study of Ad26.COV2.S vaccination and SARS-CoV-2 variants. Study background: Dosing was one shot or two shots 56 days apart.

Clones were sequenced by immunoSEQ multiplex PCR, and TCRdb holds only the in-frame ones, with some missing. This repertoire shows a few hundred thousand clones, 80% to 95% found once; its top ten account for 12%. Findings and limits, study-wide: Marked by substantial breadth, spike-specific CD8+ and CD4+ T cell responses were reportedly seen after vaccination.

This clone was observed once. Its cognate antigen is unknown. Germline CDR1 and CDR2: SEHNR and FQNEAQ (reference sequence). The CDR3 covers 14 residues. The junction had 5 bases not matched to a gene; V was cut back by 1 base and J by 6 bases. Treatment defined: roughly 20 received Ad26.COV2.S at low or high dose, single or two shots; 5 received placebo; per-sample allocation not given. Day 63 after the first vaccine or placebo injection was the time point for sampling. An adult aged 18-55 years in Boston served as the donor. What was given as vaccine was an Ad26 vector encoding Wuhan-strain SARS-CoV-2 spike.

The sample was peripheral blood, taken in a trial of Ad26.COV2.S vaccine versus placebo. The sequence came from a person aged 18-60 years who received the Ad26.COV2.S COVID-19 vaccine or a placebo. The chain is built from TRBV7-9 and TRBJ1-2; 7 nucleotides agree with TRBD1. The CDR3 here is CASSLEDRTHGYTF. In DNA, the CDR3 is TGTGCCAGCAGCTTAGAGGACAGGACTCATGGCTACACCTTC.